This is a list of T cell receptor beta chains from one sample in a study of monozygotic twins with inflammatory bowel disease. Using the 5' RACE reads, TCRdb records one entry per CDR3 protein without DNA. Found here are about 300,000 distinct CDR3 sequences; the top ten clones hold 5.6%. The specimen sequenced was blood. The receptors originated from a human donor with ulcerative colitis or Crohn's disease, or a healthy co-twin of an affected twin (not recorded which). CDR3s include the opening cysteine and the closing phenylalanine or tryptophan.

j_gene: TRBJ2-2
v_gene: TRBV5-1
CDR3aa: CASRDSTGNTGELCF

j_gene: TRBJ1-5
v_gene: TRBV7-2
CDR3aa: CASSLGGFNQPQHF

j_gene: TRBJ2-7
v_gene: TRBV4-2
CDR3aa: CASSQEAGTGLTYEQYF

j_gene: TRBJ1-2
v_gene: TRBV19
CDR3aa: CATRGAGQQVDGYTF

j_gene: TRBJ2-5
v_gene: TRBV5-6
CDR3aa: CASSSWDGLYFVPLHF

j_gene: TRBJ2-2
v_gene: TRBV28
CDR3aa: CASKKWGENTGELFF

j_gene: TRBJ2-6
v_gene: TRBV7-2
CDR3aa: CASSLKASGSGANVLTF

j_gene: TRBJ1-5
v_gene: TRBV6-2/TRBV6-3
CDR3aa: CASGLTGTVNQPQHF

j_gene: TRBJ2-7
v_gene: TRBV3-1
CDR3aa: CASSQETSSRYF

j_gene: TRBJ1-1
v_gene: TRBV30
CDR3aa: CACPANTEAFF

j_gene: TRBJ2-2
v_gene: TRBV12-5
CDR3aa: CASGSIQGAGTGELFF

j_gene: TRBJ1-6
v_gene: TRBV19
CDR3aa: CASSSPQGVSSYNSPLHF

j_gene: TRBJ2-7
v_gene: TRBV6-5
CDR3aa: CASTLASSGEQYF

j_gene: TRBJ1-5
v_gene: TRBV20-1
CDR3aa: CSANPRTDNSNQPQHF

j_gene: TRBJ1-3
v_gene: TRBV7-9
CDR3aa: CASSPGAGNTIYF

j_gene: TRBJ2-2
v_gene: TRBV4-2
CDR3aa: CASSQVILGGGGELFF

j_gene: TRBJ2-7
v_gene: TRBV6-5
CDR3aa: CASSYGQGRSYEQYF

j_gene: TRBJ2-4
v_gene: TRBV11-1
CDR3aa: CASSFMFGSVEREDIQYF

j_gene: TRBJ2-7
v_gene: TRBV27
CDR3aa: CASSLLYNSYEQYF

j_gene: TRBJ2-5
v_gene: TRBV12-3/TRBV12-4
CDR3aa: CASSFALGARRGETQYF

j_gene: TRBJ2-3
v_gene: TRBV20-1
CDR3aa: CSAKLAGVADTQYF

j_gene: TRBJ2-1
v_gene: TRBV20-1
CDR3aa: CSATSVRTSYNEQFF

j_gene: TRBJ2-7
v_gene: TRBV4-3
CDR3aa: CASSRDKTGFYEQYF

j_gene: TRBJ1-4
v_gene: TRBV29-1
CDR3aa: CSVVMGGSEEKLFF

j_gene: TRBJ1-1
v_gene: TRBV12-3/TRBV12-4
CDR3aa: CATTPPGRGNTEAFF

j_gene: TRBJ2-7
v_gene: TRBV29-1
CDR3aa: CSVEAPTRGFNYEQYF

j_gene: TRBJ1-1
v_gene: TRBV4-3
CDR3aa: CASSQGATEAFF

j_gene: TRBJ2-2
v_gene: TRBV28
CDR3aa: CASSLVYTGELFF

j_gene: TRBJ2-7
v_gene: TRBV6-5
CDR3aa: CASSYAVPSGYEQYF

j_gene: TRBJ1-5
v_gene: TRBV20-1
CDR3aa: CSARDKGTGGQPQHF

j_gene: TRBJ1-4
v_gene: TRBV5-1
CDR3aa: CASSLVGEATNEKLFF

j_gene: TRBJ1-6
v_gene: TRBV5-1
CDR3aa: CASSVRGGRSYNSPLHF

j_gene: TRBJ2-4
v_gene: TRBV14
CDR3aa: CASSARTSGGFLAKNIQYF

j_gene: TRBJ1-5
v_gene: TRBV30
CDR3aa: CAWSVGAFNQPQHF

j_gene: TRBJ2-5
v_gene: TRBV18
CDR3aa: CASSQNSGKETQYF

j_gene: TRBJ2-7
v_gene: TRBV6-5
CDR3aa: CASSKYRVGEQYF

j_gene: TRBJ2-5
v_gene: TRBV30
CDR3aa: CAWSRTGGYQETQYF

j_gene: TRBJ2-5
v_gene: TRBV3-1
CDR3aa: CASSQGTSEVPQYF

j_gene: TRBJ1-1
v_gene: TRBV7-9
CDR3aa: CASSRKENTEAFF

j_gene: TRBJ1-4
v_gene: TRBV5-4
CDR3aa: CASSNRDGNEKLFF

j_gene: TRBJ2-1
v_gene: TRBV19
CDR3aa: CVSSATGGGYEQFF

j_gene: TRBJ2-1
v_gene: TRBV12-3/TRBV12-4
CDR3aa: CASSLVGGGGRSYNEQFF

j_gene: TRBJ2-5
v_gene: TRBV5-1
CDR3aa: CASSLVPIGGGQETQYF

j_gene: TRBJ2-1
v_gene: TRBV7-2
CDR3aa: CASSSGGRSYNEQFF

j_gene: TRBJ2-7
v_gene: TRBV5-1
CDR3aa: CASSYLDERAGGEQYF

j_gene: TRBJ1-5
v_gene: TRBV7-2
CDR3aa: CASSLQVSNQPQHF

j_gene: TRBJ2-2
v_gene: TRBV28
CDR3aa: CASSLPGTGFMAGELFF

j_gene: TRBJ2-5
v_gene: TRBV20-1
CDR3aa: CSALQGVQETQYF

j_gene: TRBJ2-2
v_gene: TRBV5-1
CDR3aa: CASSLRQGGSTGELFF

j_gene: TRBJ2-1
v_gene: TRBV20-1
CDR3aa: CSAPGLAGGQYNEQFF

j_gene: TRBJ2-3
v_gene: TRBV7-8
CDR3aa: CASSLRQAFTDTQYF

j_gene: TRBJ1-5
v_gene: TRBV7-8
CDR3aa: CASSLVRTNSNQPQHF

j_gene: TRBJ2-7
v_gene: TRBV19
CDR3aa: CASSRSGDEQYF

j_gene: TRBJ2-5
v_gene: TRBV3-1
CDR3aa: CASSHAGAETQYF

j_gene: TRBJ1-5
v_gene: TRBV7-9
CDR3aa: CASSQTGLDQPQHF

j_gene: TRBJ2-3
v_gene: TRBV7-2
CDR3aa: CASSPQGTGVWNTQYF

j_gene: TRBJ2-1
v_gene: TRBV7-2
CDR3aa: CASSLRQGSSYNEQFF

j_gene: TRBJ2-6
v_gene: TRBV7-9
CDR3aa: CASSFRDGIGANVLTF